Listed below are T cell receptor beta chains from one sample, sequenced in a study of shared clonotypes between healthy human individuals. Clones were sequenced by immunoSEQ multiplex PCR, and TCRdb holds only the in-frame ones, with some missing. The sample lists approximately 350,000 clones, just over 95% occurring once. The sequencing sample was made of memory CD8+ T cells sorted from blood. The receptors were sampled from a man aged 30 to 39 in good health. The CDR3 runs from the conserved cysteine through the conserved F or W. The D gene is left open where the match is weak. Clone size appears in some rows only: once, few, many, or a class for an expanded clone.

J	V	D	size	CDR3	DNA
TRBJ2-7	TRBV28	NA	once	CASSPGRSSYEQYF	TGTGCCAGCAGTCCGGGACGGAGCTCCTACGAGCAGTACTTC
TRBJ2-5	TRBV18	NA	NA	CASSPVSGDLQETQYF	TGTGCCAGCTCACCGGTCTCCGGGGACCTCCAAGAGACCCAGTACTTC
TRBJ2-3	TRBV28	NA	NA	CASSFNEKGYADTQYF	TGTGCCAGCAGCTTCAACGAGAAGGGGTACGCAGATACGCAGTATTTT
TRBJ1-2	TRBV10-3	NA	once	CAISGAGTANNYGYTF	TGTGCCATCAGTGGAGCAGGGACGGCGAATAACTATGGCTACACCTTC
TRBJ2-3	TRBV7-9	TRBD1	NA	CASSLRQGSTDTQYF	TGTGCCAGCAGCTTAAGACAGGGCAGCACAGATACGCAGTATTTT
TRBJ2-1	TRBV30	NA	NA	CAWSAGHGAYNEQFF	TGTGCCTGGAGTGCCGGGCACGGCGCCTACAATGAGCAGTTCTTC
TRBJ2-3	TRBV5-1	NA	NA	CASSLAENTDTQYF	TGCGCCAGCAGCTTAGCAGAGAACACAGATACGCAGTATTTT
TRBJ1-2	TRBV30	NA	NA	CAWRTGAGKGYTF	TGTGCCTGGAGGACGGGGGCAGGGAAGGGCTACACCTTC
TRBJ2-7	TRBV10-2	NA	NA	CASSSYPREKDEQYF	TGCGCCAGCAGTTCCTATCCCAGGGAGAAGGACGAGCAGTACTTC
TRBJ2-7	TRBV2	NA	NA	CASTRGAGGDSYEQYF	TGTGCCAGCACCCGGGGGGCGGGTGGGGACTCCTACGAGCAGTACTTC
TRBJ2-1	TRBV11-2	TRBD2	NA	CASSLWTSGRGNEQFF	TGTGCCAGCAGCCTGTGGACTAGCGGGAGGGGTAATGAGCAGTTCTTC
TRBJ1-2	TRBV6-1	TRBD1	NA	CASSVVTGGSYDYTF	TGTGCCAGCAGTGTTGTGACAGGGGGGAGTTATGACTACACCTTC
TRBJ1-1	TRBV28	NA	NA	CASSSITDTEAFF	TGTGCCAGCAGTTCCATTACAGACACTGAAGCTTTCTTT
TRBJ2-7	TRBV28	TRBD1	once	CASSLGGSIPGGFPSYEQYF	TGTGCCAGCAGTTTAGGGGGGTCCATTCCAGGGGGCTTCCCCTCCTACGAGCAGTACTTC
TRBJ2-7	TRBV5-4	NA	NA	CASSLLVGGNYEQYF	TGTGCCAGCAGCTTGTTAGTTGGGGGAAACTACGAGCAGTACTTC
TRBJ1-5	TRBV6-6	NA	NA	CASSQQGLSNQPQHF	TGTGCCAGCAGTCAACAGGGCCTGAGCAATCAGCCCCAGCATTTT
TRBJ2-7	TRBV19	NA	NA	CASSIGSTYEQYF	TGTGCCAGTAGTATTGGAAGTACCTACGAGCAGTACTTC
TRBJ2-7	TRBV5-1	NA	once	CASSSGLSSYEQYF	TGCGCCAGCAGCTCCGGACTGAGCTCCTACGAGCAGTACTTC
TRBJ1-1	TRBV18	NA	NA	CASSPNTEAFF	TGTGCCAGCTCACCCAACACTGAAGCTTTCTTT
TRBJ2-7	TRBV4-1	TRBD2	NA	CASSAIAGSAYEQYF	TGCGCCAGCTCTGCCATAGCGGGATCGGCCTACGAGCAGTACTTC
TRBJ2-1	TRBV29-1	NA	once	CSVRRGSSYNEQFF	TGCAGCGTACGTCGGGGGAGCTCCTACAATGAGCAGTTCTTC
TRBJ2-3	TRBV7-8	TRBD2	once	CASSGLAGADTQYF	TGTGCCAGCAGCGGACTAGCGGGAGCAGATACGCAGTATTTT
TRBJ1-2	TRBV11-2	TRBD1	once	CASSSGQGRNGYTF	TGTGCCAGCAGTTCAGGACAGGGGAGGAATGGCTACACCTTC
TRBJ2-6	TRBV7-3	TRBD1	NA	CASTMTGLSGANVLTF	TGTGCCAGCACCATGACAGGGCTTTCTGGGGCCAACGTCCTGACTTTC
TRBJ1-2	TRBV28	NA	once	CASSLGRQLTNYGYTF	TGTGCCAGCAGTTTAGGGCGACAGTTAACTAACTATGGCTACACCTTC
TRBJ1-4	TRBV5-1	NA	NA	CASSQSTRAEKLFF	TGCGCCAGCAGCCAGAGCACCCGGGCAGAAAAACTGTTTTTT
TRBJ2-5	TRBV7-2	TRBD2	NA	CASSSYGSGTLYF	TGTGCCAGCAGCTCCTATGGTAGCGGGACTTTGTACTTC
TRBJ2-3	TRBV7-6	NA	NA	CASSLSHRGTDTQYF	TGTGCCAGCAGCTTAAGCCACCGGGGCACAGATACGCAGTATTTT
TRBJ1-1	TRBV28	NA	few	CASSLQGTEAFF	TGTGCCAGCAGTTTACAGGGCACTGAAGCTTTCTTT
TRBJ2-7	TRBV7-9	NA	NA	CASNPGGRGNEQYF	TGTGCCAGCAACCCCGGAGGTCGGGGCAACGAGCAGTACTTC
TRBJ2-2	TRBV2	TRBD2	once	CASKVHLAGGEELFF	TGTGCCAGCAAGGTTCATCTAGCGGGAGGAGAGGAGCTGTTTTTT
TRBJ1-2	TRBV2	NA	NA	CASSELGARDGYTF	TGTGCCAGCAGTGAACTGGGGGCGCGGGATGGCTACACCTTC
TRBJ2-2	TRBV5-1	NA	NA	CASSSGGELFF	TGCGCCAGCAGCTCCGGCGGGGAGCTGTTTTTT
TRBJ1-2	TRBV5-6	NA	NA	CASSWERGALSYGYTF	TGTGCCAGCAGCTGGGAGAGGGGGGCCCTTTCCTATGGCTACACCTTC
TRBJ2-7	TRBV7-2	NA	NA	CASSSPYRAYEQYF	TGTGCCAGCAGCTCACCGTACAGAGCCTACGAGCAGTACTTC
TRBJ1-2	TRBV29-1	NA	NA	CSVAGPRYGYTF	TGCAGCGTTGCGGGACCTCGCTATGGCTACACCTTC
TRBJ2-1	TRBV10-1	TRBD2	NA	CASRAGELGYNEQFF	TGCGCCAGCAGGGCGGGAGAATTGGGCTACAATGAGCAGTTCTTC
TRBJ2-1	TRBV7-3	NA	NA	CASGSSLLANEQFF	TGTGCCAGCGGATCTAGCCTATTGGCAAATGAGCAGTTCTTC
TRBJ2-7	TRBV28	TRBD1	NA	CASSQEWDRDYEQYF	TGTGCCAGCAGCCAGGAATGGGACAGAGACTACGAGCAGTACTTC
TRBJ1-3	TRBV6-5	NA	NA	CASSYRGGNTIYF	TGTGCCAGCAGTTACAGGGGGGGAAACACCATATATTTT